The sample holds a few counts of the clone carrying this T cell receptor beta chain. The antigen is undetermined. Synthesis of TCR cDNA relied on 5'RACE template switching, which attached a universal primer site and UMIs. TCRdb used MiXCR to reprocess the 5' RACE reads, holding one entry per CDR3 protein. The sample consists of some 320,000 distinct CDR3 sequences, 7.5% to 9% of them appearing once. This sample was included in a study of T cells after yellow fever vaccination. Study-level findings and limits: Boosting was followed by the reappearance of most primary-vaccination clones (roughly 95% CD4, 85% to 90% CD8). Within FACS-sorted repertoires, abundant clonotypes contaminating from the bulk population could be present.

This sequence was found in a man aged 18-30 years who received the YFV17D yellow fever vaccine. The sample here was CD4+ T cells sorted from PBMCs, taken 5 days after the yellow fever booster vaccination.

Here the CDR3 reads CASSYTRGDYGYTF. CDR3 coding DNA: TGTGCCAGCAGCTACACCAGGGGGGACTATGGCTACACCTTC. The rearrangement links TRBV4-2 to TRBJ1-2; 7 nucleotides line up with TRBD1. CDR3 length equals 14 residues. Germline-derived CDR1 and CDR2 are LGHNA and YNFKEQ. Unmatched junction bases numbered 6, after V lost 5 bases and J lost 3 bases.